This TCR beta chain is from a study of T-cell reconstitution after alpha-beta-depleted transplantation in children. The CDR3 consists of 14 residues. Germline CDR1 DFQATT, CDR2 SNEGSKA (reference sequence). V lost 1 base and J 2 bases, leaving 12 bases between the germline ends. Researchers prepared the TCRbeta library using unique molecular identifiers, the study reports. TCRdb reanalysed the PCR reads using MiXCR and keeps one entry per CDR3 protein. The table shows almost 500,000 distinct CDR3 sequences, with under 15% occurring only once. Specimen: PBMCs from the stem cell graft donor, collected from the stem cell graft. This sequence joins TRBV20-1 and TRBJ2-7; D remains ambiguous. The receptor's source is a human donor who donated a stem cell graft to a child with combined immunodeficiency. The CDR3 reads CSARVTDGTYEQYF. In DNA, the CDR3 is TGCAGTGCTAGAGTCACAGACGGAACCTACGAGCAGTACTTC.